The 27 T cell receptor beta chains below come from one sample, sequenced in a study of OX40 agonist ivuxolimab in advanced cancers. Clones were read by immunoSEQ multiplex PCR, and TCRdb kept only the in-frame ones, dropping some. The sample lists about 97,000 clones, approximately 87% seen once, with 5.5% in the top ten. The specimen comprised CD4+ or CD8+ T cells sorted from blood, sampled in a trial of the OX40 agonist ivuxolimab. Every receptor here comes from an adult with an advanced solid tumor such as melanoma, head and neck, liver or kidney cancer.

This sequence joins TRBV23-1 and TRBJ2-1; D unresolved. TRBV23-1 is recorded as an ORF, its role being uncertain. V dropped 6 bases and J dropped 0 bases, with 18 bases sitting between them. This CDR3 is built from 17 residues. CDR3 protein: CASRTHSRSSSYNEQFF. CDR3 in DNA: TGCGCCAGCAGGACGCACAGCCGTTCGAGCTCCTACAATGAGCAGTTCTTC.

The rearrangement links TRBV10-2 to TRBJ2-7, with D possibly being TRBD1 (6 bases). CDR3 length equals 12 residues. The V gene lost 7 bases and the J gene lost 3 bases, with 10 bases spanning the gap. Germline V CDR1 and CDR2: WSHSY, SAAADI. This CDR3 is CASTTGIYEQYF. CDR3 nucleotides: TGCGCCAGCACCACAGGGATCTACGAGCAGTACTTC.

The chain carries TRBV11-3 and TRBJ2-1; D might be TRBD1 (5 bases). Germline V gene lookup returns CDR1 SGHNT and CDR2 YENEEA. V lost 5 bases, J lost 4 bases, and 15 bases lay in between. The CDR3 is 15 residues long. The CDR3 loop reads CASSPAQAVYNEQFF. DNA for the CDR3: TGTGCCAGCAGCCCCGCACAGGCGGTATACAATGAGCAGTTCTTC.

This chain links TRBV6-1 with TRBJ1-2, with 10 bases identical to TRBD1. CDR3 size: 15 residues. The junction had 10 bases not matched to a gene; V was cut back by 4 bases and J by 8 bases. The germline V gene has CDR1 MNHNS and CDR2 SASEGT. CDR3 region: CASSGGQGIGGGYTF. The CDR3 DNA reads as TGTGCCAGCAGTGGGGGACAGGGGATTGGTGGAGGCTACACCTTC.

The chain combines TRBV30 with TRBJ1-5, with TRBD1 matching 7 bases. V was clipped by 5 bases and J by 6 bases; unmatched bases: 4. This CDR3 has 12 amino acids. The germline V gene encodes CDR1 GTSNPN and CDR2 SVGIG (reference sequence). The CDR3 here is CAWAQGSQPQHF. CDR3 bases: TGTGCCTGGGCACAGGGGAGTCAGCCCCAGCATTTT. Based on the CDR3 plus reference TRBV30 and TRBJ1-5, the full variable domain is SQTIHQWPATLVQPVGSPLSLECTVEGTSNPNLYWYRQAAGRGLQLLFYSVGIGQISSEVPQNLSASRPQDRQFILSSKKLLLSDSGFYLCAWAQGSQPQHFGDGTRLSIL.

For the CDR3, the DNA is TGTGCCTGGAACCGTCCAGAGGCAACTAACTATGGCTACACCTTC. As protein: CAWNRPEATNYGYTF. The chain carries TRBV30 and TRBJ1-2; D gene unclear. V was trimmed by 4 bases and J by 0 bases, leaving 15 bases between them. This CDR3 has 15 amino acids. The germline CDR1 and CDR2 sequences are GTSNPN and SVGIG (reference sequence).

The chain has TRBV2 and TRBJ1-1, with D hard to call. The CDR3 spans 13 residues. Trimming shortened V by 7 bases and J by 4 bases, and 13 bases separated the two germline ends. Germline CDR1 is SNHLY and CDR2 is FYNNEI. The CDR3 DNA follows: TGTGCCAGCAAGGAGGGATGGAGCACTGAAGCTTTCTTT. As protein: CASKEGWSTEAFF.

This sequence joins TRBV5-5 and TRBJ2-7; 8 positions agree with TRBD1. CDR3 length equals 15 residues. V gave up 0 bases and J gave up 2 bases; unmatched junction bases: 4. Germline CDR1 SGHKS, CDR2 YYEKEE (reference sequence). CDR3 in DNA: TGTGCCAGCAGCTTGGGGACAGGGCCGCCCTACGAGCAGTACTTC. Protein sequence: CASSLGTGPPYEQYF.

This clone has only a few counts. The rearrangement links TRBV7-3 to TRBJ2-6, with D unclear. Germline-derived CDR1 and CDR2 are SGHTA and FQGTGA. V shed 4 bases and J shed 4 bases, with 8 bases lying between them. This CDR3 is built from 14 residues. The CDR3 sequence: CASSSPGGANVLTF. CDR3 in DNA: TGTGCCAGCAGCTCCCCAGGAGGGGCCAACGTCCTGACTTTC. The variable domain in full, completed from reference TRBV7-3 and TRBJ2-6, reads GAGVSQTPSNKVTEKGKYVELRCDPISGHTALYWYRQSLGQGPEFLIYFQGTGAADDSGLPNDRFFAVRPEGSVSTLKIQRTERGDSAVYLCASSSPGGANVLTFGAGSRLTVL.

CDR3 residues: CDGTSLTTTLPHPDTQYF. The CDR3 region has the DNA TGTGACGGAACCTCGTTGACTACAACCCTACCTCACCCAGATACGCAGTATTTT. The V call is TRBV9, the J call TRBJ2-3; D is possibly TRBD2 (5 bases). Germline-derived CDR1 and CDR2 are SGDLS and YYNGEE. This CDR3 region has 18 residues.

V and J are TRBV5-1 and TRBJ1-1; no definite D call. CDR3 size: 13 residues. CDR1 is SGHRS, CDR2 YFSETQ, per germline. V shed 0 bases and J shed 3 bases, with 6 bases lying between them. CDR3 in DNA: TGCGCCAGCAGCTTGGAACAGCACACTGAAGCTTTCTTT. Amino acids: CASSLEQHTEAFF.

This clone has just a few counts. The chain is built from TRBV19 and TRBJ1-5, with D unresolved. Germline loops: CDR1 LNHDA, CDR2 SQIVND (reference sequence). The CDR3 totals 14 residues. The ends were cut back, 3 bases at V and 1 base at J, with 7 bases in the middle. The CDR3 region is CASSMGRSNQPQHF. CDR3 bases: TGTGCCAGTAGTATGGGGAGGAGCAATCAGCCCCAGCATTTT. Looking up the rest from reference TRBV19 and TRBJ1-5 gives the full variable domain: DGGITQSPKYLFRKEGQNVTLSCEQNLNHDAMYWYRQDPGQGLRLIYYSQIVNDFQKGDIAEGYSVSREKKESFPLTVTSAQKNPTAFYLCASSMGRSNQPQHFGDGTRLSIL.

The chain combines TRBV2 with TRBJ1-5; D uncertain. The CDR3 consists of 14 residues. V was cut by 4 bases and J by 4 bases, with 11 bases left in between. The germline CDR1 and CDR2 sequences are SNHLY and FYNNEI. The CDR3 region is CASSGVTSNQPQHF. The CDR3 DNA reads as TGTGCCAGCAGTGGGGTCACATCAAATCAGCCCCAGCATTTT.

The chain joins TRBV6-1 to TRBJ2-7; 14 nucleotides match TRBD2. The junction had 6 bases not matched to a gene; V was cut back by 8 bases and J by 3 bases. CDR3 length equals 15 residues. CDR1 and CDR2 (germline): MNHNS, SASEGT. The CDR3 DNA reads TGTGCCAGCCTCAGAGGGACTAGCGGGAGCTACGAGCAGTACTTC. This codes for CASLRGTSGSYEQYF.

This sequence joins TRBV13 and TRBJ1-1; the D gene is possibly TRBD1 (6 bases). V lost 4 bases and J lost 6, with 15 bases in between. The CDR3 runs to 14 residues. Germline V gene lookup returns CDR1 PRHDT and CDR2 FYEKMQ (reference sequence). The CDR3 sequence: CASSSGTRIPEAFF. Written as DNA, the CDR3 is TGTGCCAGCAGCTCCGGGACAAGAATCCCTGAAGCTTTCTTT.

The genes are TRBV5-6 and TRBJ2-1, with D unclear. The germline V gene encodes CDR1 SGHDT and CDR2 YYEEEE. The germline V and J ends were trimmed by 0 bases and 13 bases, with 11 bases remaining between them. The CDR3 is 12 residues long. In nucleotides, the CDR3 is TGTGCCAGCAGCTTGGTGGTGGGTCCCCAGTTCTTC. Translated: CASSLVVGPQFF.

CDR3 loop: CASTNIYPWQSSNYGYTF. The CDR3 region has the DNA TGTGCCAGTACCAATATATATCCCTGGCAGAGTTCTAACTATGGCTACACCTTC. The V and J genes are TRBV19 and TRBJ1-2; D gene ambiguous. From germline, CDR1 is LNHDA and CDR2 SQIVND (reference sequence). The V end lost 7 bases, the J end lost 0 bases, and 24 bases lay between the germline ends. The CDR3 sequence is 18 residues long.

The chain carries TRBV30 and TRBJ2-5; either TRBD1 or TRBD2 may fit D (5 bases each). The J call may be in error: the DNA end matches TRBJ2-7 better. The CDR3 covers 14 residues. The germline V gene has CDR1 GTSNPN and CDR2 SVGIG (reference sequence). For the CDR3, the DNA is TGTGCCTGGAGAAGAGGGGCCACGTCCTACGAGCAGTACTTC. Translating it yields CAWRRGATSYEQYF.

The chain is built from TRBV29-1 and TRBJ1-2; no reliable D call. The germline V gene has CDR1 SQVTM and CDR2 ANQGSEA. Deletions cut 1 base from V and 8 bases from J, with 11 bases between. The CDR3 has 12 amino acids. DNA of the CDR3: TGCAGCGTTGAAGGCGCCAAATGGGGCTACACCTTC. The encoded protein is CSVEGAKWGYTF.

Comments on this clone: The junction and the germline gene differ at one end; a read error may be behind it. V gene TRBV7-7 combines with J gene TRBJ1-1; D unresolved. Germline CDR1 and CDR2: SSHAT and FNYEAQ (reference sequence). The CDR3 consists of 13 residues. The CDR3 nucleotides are TGTGCTAGCAGCTCAGACCCATCCACTGAAGCTTTCTTT. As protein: CASSSDPSTEAFF.

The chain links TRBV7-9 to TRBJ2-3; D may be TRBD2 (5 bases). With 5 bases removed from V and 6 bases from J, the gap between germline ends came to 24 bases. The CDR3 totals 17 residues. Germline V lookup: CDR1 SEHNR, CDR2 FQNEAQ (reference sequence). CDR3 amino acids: CASSTRELSDPADTQYF. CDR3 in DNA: TGTGCCAGCAGCACTAGAGAGCTTTCGGACCCGGCGGATACGCAGTATTTT.

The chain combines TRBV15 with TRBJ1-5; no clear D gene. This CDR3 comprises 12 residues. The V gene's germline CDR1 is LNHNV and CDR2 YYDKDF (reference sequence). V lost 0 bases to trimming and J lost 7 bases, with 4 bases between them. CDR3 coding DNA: TGTGCCACCAGCAGAGACGGGCAGCCCCAGCATTTT. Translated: CATSRDGQPQHF. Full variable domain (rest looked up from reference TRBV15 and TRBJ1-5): DAMVIQNPRYQVTQFGKPVTLSCSQTLNHNVMYWYQQKSSQAPKLLFHYYDKDFNNEADTPDNFQSRRPNTSFCFLDIRSPGLGDTAMYLCATSRDGQPQHFGDGTRLSIL.

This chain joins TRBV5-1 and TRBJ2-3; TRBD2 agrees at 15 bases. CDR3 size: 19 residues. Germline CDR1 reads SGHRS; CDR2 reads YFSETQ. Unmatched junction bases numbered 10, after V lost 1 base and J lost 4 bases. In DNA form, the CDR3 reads TGCGCCAGCAGCTTGAAATGGACTAGCGGGAGGGCCGTGGCAGATACGCAGTATTTT. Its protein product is CASSLKWTSGRAVADTQYF.

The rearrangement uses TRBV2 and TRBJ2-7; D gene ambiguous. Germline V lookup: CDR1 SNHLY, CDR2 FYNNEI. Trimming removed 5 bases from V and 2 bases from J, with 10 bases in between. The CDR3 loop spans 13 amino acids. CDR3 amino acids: CASSSQAAYEQYF. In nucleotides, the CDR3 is TGTGCCAGCAGTAGTCAGGCGGCCTACGAGCAGTACTTC.

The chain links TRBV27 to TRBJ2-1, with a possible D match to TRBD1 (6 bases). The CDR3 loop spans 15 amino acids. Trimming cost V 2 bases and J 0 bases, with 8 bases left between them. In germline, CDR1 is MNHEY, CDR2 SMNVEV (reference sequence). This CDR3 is CASSLRQVSYNEQFF. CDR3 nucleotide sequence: TGTGCCAGCAGTTTAAGACAGGTCTCCTACAATGAGCAGTTCTTC.

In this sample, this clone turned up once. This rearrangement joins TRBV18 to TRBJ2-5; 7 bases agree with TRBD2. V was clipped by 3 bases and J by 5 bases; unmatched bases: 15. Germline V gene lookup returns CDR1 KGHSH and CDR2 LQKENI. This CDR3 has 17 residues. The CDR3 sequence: CASSPDWIPGRAETQYF. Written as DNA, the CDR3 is TGTGCCAGCTCACCGGATTGGATTCCAGGGAGGGCTGAGACCCAGTACTTC.

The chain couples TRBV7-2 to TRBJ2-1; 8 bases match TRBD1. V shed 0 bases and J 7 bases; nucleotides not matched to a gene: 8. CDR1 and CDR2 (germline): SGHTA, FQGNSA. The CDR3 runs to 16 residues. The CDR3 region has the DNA TGTGCCAGCAGCTTAGCGCTTCAGGGGGCAAGGAATGAGCAGTTCTTC. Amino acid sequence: CASSLALQGARNEQFF.